These 17 T cell receptor beta chains share one sample of origin, sequenced in a study of blood T cell repertoires in COVID-19 (dated by TCRdb to about 2020). Library construction relied on the immunoSEQ multiplex PCR assay. In its TCRdb copy, this immuneACCESS table keeps in-frame sequences only and misses some clones. Where compared with another copy, unresolved V genes explain less than half of these, and the others have no known cause. The sample data list roughly 150,000 clones, and more than 80% of these were observed just once. The leading ten clones occupy approximately 11% of the sample. Sequenced material: peripheral blood. These receptors all stem from a human donor in a cohort sampled during active COVID-19.

There are a few counts of this clone. The V call is TRBV6-2 or TRBV6-3, the J call TRBJ1-2; D is unclear. The V end lost 0 bases, the J end lost 2 bases, and 19 bases lay between the germline ends. This CDR3 comprises 18 residues. CDR1 and CDR2 from the germline V gene are MNHEY and SVGEGT. DNA for the CDR3: TGTGCCAGCAGTTACTCGCGGAGGAGGCTGGCAACCAACTATGGCTACACCTTC. It translates to CASSYSRRRLATNYGYTF.

The chain combines TRBV5-4 with TRBJ2-7, with 8 nucleotides matching TRBD1. This CDR3 contains 14 residues. Germline-derived CDR1 and CDR2 are SGHNT and YYREEE (reference sequence). J was trimmed by 4 bases and V by 1 base; bases with no gene match: 4. In DNA, the CDR3 is TGTGCCAGCAGCTTGATGGACAGGGCTTACGAGCAGTACTTC. Its protein product is CASSLMDRAYEQYF.

The rearrangement uses TRBV19 and TRBJ1-4; the D gene is possibly TRBD1 (5 bases). V was cut by 4 bases and J by 6 bases, with 9 bases left in between. This CDR3 has 13 residues. CDR1 LNHDA and CDR2 SQIVND come from the germline V gene (reference sequence). In DNA form, the CDR3 reads TGTGCCAGTAGTACCCAGGGATATGAAAAACTGTTTTTT. It is translated as CASSTQGYEKLFF.

The chain couples TRBV4-2 to TRBJ2-1; TRBD2 matches 9 bases. The CDR3 length is 15 residues. V shed 0 bases and J 8 bases; nucleotides not matched to a gene: 5. Looked up from germline, CDR1 is LGHNA and CDR2 is YNFKEQ. DNA for the CDR3: TGTGCCAGCAGCCAAGATCTAGCGGGGTACCATGAGCAGTTCTTC. As protein: CASSQDLAGYHEQFF.

J is TRBJ2-1 and V is TRBV7-3, with D uncertain. Germline V lookup: CDR1 SGHTA, CDR2 FQGTGA. V was shortened by 4 bases and J by 10 bases, with 8 bases between the two germline ends. This CDR3 comprises 11 residues. CDR3: CASSSTGEQFF. As DNA, the CDR3 is TGTGCCAGCAGCTCGACTGGGGAGCAGTTCTTC.

V is TRBV7-2 and J is TRBJ1-1; no clear D. The CDR3 is made up of 14 amino acids. V lost 1 base and J lost 8, with 14 bases in between. The germline V gene has CDR1 SGHTA and CDR2 FQGNSA. As DNA, the CDR3 is TGTGCCAGCAGCTTAGTGGCGGACTTCCGCGAAGCTTTCTTT. Translating gives CASSLVADFREAFF.

The gene calls are TRBV5-4 and TRBJ2-7, with a tentative D call TRBD1 (6 bases). Trimming stripped 4 bases from V and 2 bases from J, with 16 bases between. There are 15 residues in the CDR3. The V gene's germline CDR1 is SGHNT and CDR2 YYREEE (reference sequence). This CDR3 is CASSTDRGLAYEQYF. CDR3 DNA: TGTGCCAGCAGCACGGACAGAGGTCTCGCCTACGAGCAGTACTTC.

The chain is built from TRBV20-1 and TRBJ2-7, with 7 bases identical to TRBD1. Germline assignment: CDR1 DFQATT and CDR2 SNEGSKA (reference sequence). The V and J ends lost 3 bases and 3 bases, in that order; junction bases with no gene match: 8. The CDR3 has 14 residues. CDR3 DNA: TGCAGTGCTAGTGGTCCGGGACAGTACTACGAGCAGTACTTC. Its protein is CSASGPGQYYEQYF.

This clone came up a few times. The chain uses TRBV7-9 and TRBJ1-5, with D uncertain. The germline V gene encodes CDR1 SEHNR and CDR2 FQNEAQ (reference sequence). The length of the CDR3 is 14 residues. V shed 1 base and J shed 7 bases, with 11 bases lying between them. The CDR3 reads CASSLEGGNQPQHF. CDR3 bases: TGTGCCAGCAGCTTAGAGGGAGGGAACCAGCCCCAGCATTTT. Together with reference TRBV7-9 and TRBJ1-5, the CDR3 gives the full variable domain: DTGVSQNPRHKITKRGQNVTFRCDPISEHNRLYWYRQTLGQGPEFLTYFQNEAQLEKSRLLSDRFSAERPKGSFSTLEIQRTEQGDSAMYLCASSLEGGNQPQHFGDGTRLSIL.

This chain links TRBV5-6 with TRBJ1-2; D gene unclear. V lost 0 bases to trimming and J lost 5 bases, with 14 bases between them. The CDR3 spans 15 residues. Germline V gene data show CDR1 as SGHDT and CDR2 as YYEEEE. The DNA for the CDR3 is TGTGCCAGCAGCTTGGGGCCTCTAGCCAATTATGGCTACACCTTC. The encoded protein is CASSLGPLANYGYTF.

This rearrangement joins TRBV19 to TRBJ2-1; 8 bases are shared with TRBD2. Germline V gene data show CDR1 as LNHDA and CDR2 as SQIVND (reference sequence). Germline trimming cut 5 bases from V and 6 bases from J; bases unmatched to any gene: 9. The CDR3 is 15 amino acids. CDR3 sequence: CASSRGSSGTNEQFF. The CDR3 DNA is TGTGCCAGTAGTCGAGGTAGTAGCGGGACCAATGAGCAGTTCTTC.

This clone was detected a few times. The chain links TRBV30 to TRBJ2-1, with 10 nucleotides matching TRBD2. Germline assignment: CDR1 GTSNPN and CDR2 SVGIG (reference sequence). The trim removed 2 bases at V and 12 bases at J, leaving 4 bases unmatched. The CDR3 contains 12 residues. DNA of the CDR3: TGTGCCTGGAGTCGGACTAGCGGACCGCAGTTCTTC. Amino acids: CAWSRTSGPQFF.

The V call is TRBV6-5, the J call TRBJ1-2; 7 nucleotides align to TRBD1. The CDR3 loop spans 14 amino acids. With V trimmed by 2 bases and J by 4 bases, 4 bases remained unmatched. Germline V gene data show CDR1 as MNHEY and CDR2 as SVGAGI. CDR3 sequence (DNA): TGTGCCAGCAGTTACGGTCAGGGGGGCTATGGCTACACCTTC. Translated, it gives CASSYGQGGYGYTF.

This chain links TRBV19 with TRBJ2-7; TRBD1 aligns across 7 bases. Trimming at V came to 6 bases and at J to 7 bases, leaving 9 bases not matched to a gene. Germline CDR1 and CDR2: LNHDA and SQIVND (reference sequence). CDR3 length equals 13 residues. The CDR3 loop reads CASRRTGTWEQYF. The CDR3 DNA reads as TGTGCCAGTAGAAGGACAGGCACGTGGGAGCAGTACTTC.

In its sample, this clone was seen a few times. The gene calls are TRBV2 and TRBJ2-2; TRBD1 matches 7 bases. V lost 7 bases to trimming and J lost 1 base; unmatched junction nucleotides: 9. This CDR3 has 16 amino acids. Germline V gives CDR1 SNHLY, CDR2 FYNNEI. In nucleotides, the CDR3 is TGTGCCAGCATAAAAGACAGGGTTGGGAACACCGGGGAGCTGTTTTTT. Amino acids: CASIKDRVGNTGELFF. Based on the CDR3 plus reference TRBV2 and TRBJ2-2, the full variable domain is EPEVTQTPSHQVTQMGQEVILRCVPISNHLYFYWYRQILGQKVEFLVSFYNNEISEKSEIFDDQFSVERPDGSNFTLKIRSTKLEDSAMYFCASIKDRVGNTGELFFGEGSRLTVL.

The rearrangement links TRBV28 to TRBJ1-6; 7 positions match TRBD1. This CDR3 comprises 16 residues. Germline CDR1 is MDHEN and CDR2 is SYDVKM. V lost 5 bases to trimming and J lost 0 bases; unmatched junction nucleotides: 4. The CDR3 nucleotides are TGTGCCAGCAGTCGCAACAGGGGCTCCTATAATTCACCCCTCCACTTT. This gives the protein CASSRNRGSYNSPLHF.

The rearrangement joins TRBV20-1 to TRBJ1-6; TRBD1 aligns across 7 bases. Trimming removed 3 bases from V and 10 bases from J; junction bases left unmatched: 9. This CDR3 comprises 14 residues. Germline CDR1 is DFQATT and CDR2 is SNEGSKA (reference sequence). The CDR3, as DNA: TGCAGTGCTAGTCCCTCGACAGGGCGGTCACCCCTCCACTTT. Protein sequence: CSASPSTGRSPLHF.